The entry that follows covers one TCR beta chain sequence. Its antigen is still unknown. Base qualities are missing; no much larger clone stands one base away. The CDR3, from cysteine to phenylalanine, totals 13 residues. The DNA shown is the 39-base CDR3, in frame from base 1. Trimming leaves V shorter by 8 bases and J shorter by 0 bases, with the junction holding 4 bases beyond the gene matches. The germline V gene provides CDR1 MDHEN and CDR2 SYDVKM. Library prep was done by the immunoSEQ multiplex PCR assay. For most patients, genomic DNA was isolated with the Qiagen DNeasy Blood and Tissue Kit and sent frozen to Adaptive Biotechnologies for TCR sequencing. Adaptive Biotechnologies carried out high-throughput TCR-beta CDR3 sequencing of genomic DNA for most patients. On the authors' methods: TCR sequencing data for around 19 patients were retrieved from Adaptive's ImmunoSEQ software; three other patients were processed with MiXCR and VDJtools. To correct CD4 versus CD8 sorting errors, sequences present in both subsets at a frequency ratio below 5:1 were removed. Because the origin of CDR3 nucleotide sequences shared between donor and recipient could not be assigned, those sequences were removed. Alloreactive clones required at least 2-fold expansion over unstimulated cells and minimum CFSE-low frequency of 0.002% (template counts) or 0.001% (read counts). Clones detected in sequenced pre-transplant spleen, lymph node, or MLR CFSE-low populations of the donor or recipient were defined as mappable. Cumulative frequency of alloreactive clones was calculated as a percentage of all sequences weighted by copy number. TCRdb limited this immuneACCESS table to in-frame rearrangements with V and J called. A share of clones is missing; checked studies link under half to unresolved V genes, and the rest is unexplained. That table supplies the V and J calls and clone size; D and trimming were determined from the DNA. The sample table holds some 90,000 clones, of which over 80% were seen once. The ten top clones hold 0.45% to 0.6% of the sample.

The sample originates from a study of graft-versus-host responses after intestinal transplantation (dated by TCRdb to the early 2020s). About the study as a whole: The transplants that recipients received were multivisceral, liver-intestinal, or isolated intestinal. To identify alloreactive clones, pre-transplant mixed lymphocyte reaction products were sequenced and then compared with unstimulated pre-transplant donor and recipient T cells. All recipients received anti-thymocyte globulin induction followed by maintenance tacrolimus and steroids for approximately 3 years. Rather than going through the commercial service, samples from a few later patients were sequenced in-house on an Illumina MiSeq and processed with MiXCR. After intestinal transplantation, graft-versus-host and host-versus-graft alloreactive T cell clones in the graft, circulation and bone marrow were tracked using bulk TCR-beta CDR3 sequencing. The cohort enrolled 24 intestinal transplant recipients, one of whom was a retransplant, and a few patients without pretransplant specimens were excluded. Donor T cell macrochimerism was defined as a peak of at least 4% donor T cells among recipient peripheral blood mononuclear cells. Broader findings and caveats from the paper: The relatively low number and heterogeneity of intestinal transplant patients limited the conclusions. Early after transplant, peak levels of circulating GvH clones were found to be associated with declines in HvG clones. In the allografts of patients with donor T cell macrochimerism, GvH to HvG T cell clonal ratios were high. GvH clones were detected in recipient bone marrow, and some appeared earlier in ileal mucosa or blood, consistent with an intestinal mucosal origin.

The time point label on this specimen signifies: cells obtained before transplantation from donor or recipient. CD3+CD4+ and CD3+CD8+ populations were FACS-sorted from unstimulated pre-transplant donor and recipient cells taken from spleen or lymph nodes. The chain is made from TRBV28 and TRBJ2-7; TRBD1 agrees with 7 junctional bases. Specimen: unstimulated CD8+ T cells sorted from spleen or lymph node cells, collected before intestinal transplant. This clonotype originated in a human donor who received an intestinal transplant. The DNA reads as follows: TGTGCCAGCGACAGGGAGAACTCCTACGAGCAGTACTTC. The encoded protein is CASDRENSYEQYF.